The 18 T cell receptor beta chains listed next were all sequenced from one sample in a study of low-dose radiotherapy and immunotherapy resistance in tumors. First-strand cDNA relied on TRAV- and TRBV-specific primers spanning alpha and beta chains. The PCR that amplified TCRs ran for about 20 cycles, relying on a constant-region primer and a V-primer adapter. TCRdb reprocessed the reads with MiXCR, giving one entry per CDR3 protein. The sample has about 15,000 distinct CDR3 sequences, 60% seen once. The receptors derive from a human donor with advanced metastatic prostate, ovarian, gallbladder or colorectal cancer (not recorded which). This table probably holds off-target reads from a library built for another chain.

The chain uses TRBV6-2 or TRBV6-3 and TRBJ2-2; 9 bases agree with TRBD1. Germline V gene lookup returns CDR1 MNHEY and CDR2 SVGEGT. The length of the CDR3 is 14 residues. The ends lost 6 bases at V and 6 bases at J; junction bases unmatched: 5. CDR3 loop: CASSPTGGPGELFF. CDR3 coding DNA: TGTGCCAGCAGCCCGACAGGGGGTCCCGGGGAGCTGTTTTTT.

The chain joins TRBV11-2 to TRBJ1-5; D is perhaps TRBD1 (5 bases). The CDR3 totals 16 residues. CDR1 is SGHAT and CDR2 is FQNNGV in the germline V gene. Trimming pared 5 bases from V and 2 bases from J, leaving 16 bases between. In DNA, the CDR3 is TGTGCCAGCAGCCCCGGTGGGAGGGGTGGCAATCAGCCCCAGCATTTT. Translating gives CASSPGGRGGNQPQHF.

DNA for the CDR3: TGTGCCAGCACCAAACCCCGGGGCCCGCAGTACTTC. It codes for CASTKPRGPQYF. This chain joins TRBV28 and TRBJ2-7; D tentatively fits TRBD1 or TRBD2 (5 bases each). This CDR3 is built from 12 residues. Germline CDR1 MDHEN, CDR2 SYDVKM. V shed 7 bases and J shed 9 bases, with 16 bases lying between them.

This clonotype was counted only a few times. The V gene is TRBV29-1, the J gene TRBJ2-3, with a tentative D call TRBD2 (6 bases). Germline lookup yields CDR1 SQVTM and CDR2 ANQGSEA. V was cut by 8 bases and J by 0 bases, with 12 bases left in between. There are 13 residues in the CDR3. The CDR3 region has the DNA TGCAGCTCCAGTGGGACTAGCACAGATACGCAGTATTTT. As protein: CSSSGTSTDTQYF.

The V gene is TRBV29-1, the J gene TRBJ2-1, with 10 bases fitting TRBD2. Trimming at V came to 7 bases and at J to 8 bases, leaving 14 bases not matched to a gene. The CDR3 extends over 15 amino acids. Germline-derived CDR1 and CDR2 are SQVTM and ANQGSEA. CDR3 nucleotides: TGCAGCGCCGCTCCACTAGCGGGGCCTAGGGATGAGCAGTTCTTC. Encoded protein: CSAAPLAGPRDEQFF.

The chain joins TRBV5-1 to TRBJ2-7, with D perhaps assigned TRBD1 or TRBD2 (5 bases each). The CDR3 spans 15 residues. V was trimmed by 3 bases and J by 7 bases, leaving 20 bases between them. The germline gives CDR1 SGHRS, CDR2 YFSETQ. CDR3 sequence: CASSWTPGLAWEQYF. The CDR3 DNA sequence: TGCGCCAGCAGCTGGACACCAGGACTGGCGTGGGAGCAGTACTTC.

Written as DNA, the CDR3 is TGCAGTGCTAGAGACCGAAACTCCTACGAGCAGTACTTC. This gives the protein CSARDRNSYEQYF. This chain uses TRBV20-1 with TRBJ2-7; no clear D gene. Germline V CDR1 and CDR2: DFQATT, SNEGSKA (reference sequence). Trimming took 0 bases from V and 0 from J, leaving 6 bases between them. This CDR3 has 13 residues.

This chain uses TRBV4-2 with TRBJ2-7; D may be TRBD2 (5 bases). The CDR3 consists of 14 residues. CDR1 is LGHNA, CDR2 YNFKEQ, per germline. Deletions cut 2 bases from V and 2 bases from J, with 10 bases between. The CDR3 is CASSQLDGTYEQYF. CDR3 sequence (DNA): TGTGCCAGCAGCCAATTGGACGGGACCTACGAGCAGTACTTC.

This clonotype came up a few times. The chain joins TRBV6-2 or TRBV6-3 to TRBJ1-1; 9 positions agree with TRBD1. J lost 5 bases, V lost 6 bases, and 4 bases had no gene match. This CDR3 comprises 13 residues. Germline CDR1 and CDR2: MNHEY and SVGEGT. CDR3 sequence: CASRPGTGTEAFF. The CDR3 DNA sequence: TGTGCCAGCAGGCCCGGGACAGGGACTGAAGCTTTCTTT.

This clonotype has only a few counts. The genes are TRBV7-6 and TRBJ1-1, with 9 positions matching TRBD1. In germline, CDR1 is SGHVS, CDR2 FNYEAQ. Trimming took 5 bases from V and 7 from J; bases not matched to a gene: 11. The CDR3 extends over 15 amino acids. CDR3 amino acids: CASSVNYRGRSEAFF. The CDR3 nucleotides read TGTGCCAGCAGCGTAAACTACAGGGGGCGGAGTGAAGCTTTCTTT.

This clonotype was seen more than once but under ten times. J is TRBJ1-5 and V is TRBV12-3 or TRBV12-4, with a possible D match to TRBD1 (5 bases). V lost 5 bases to trimming and J lost 0 bases, with 14 bases between them. This CDR3 spans 16 amino acids. The CDR3 protein is CASSLGGLYSNQPQHF. CDR3 in DNA: TGTGCCAGCAGTCTCGGGGGATTATATAGCAATCAGCCCCAGCATTTT.

The CDR3 reads CASSLQGRDTQYF. CDR3 in DNA: TGTGCCAGCAGCCTACAGGGGAGGGATACGCAGTATTTT. The gene calls are TRBV3-1 and TRBJ2-3; TRBD1 might be the D (7 bases). Germline CDR1 is LGHDT and CDR2 is YNNKEL (reference sequence). With 4 bases removed from V and 6 bases from J, the gap between germline ends came to 11 bases. The length of the CDR3 is 13 residues.

The chain has TRBV27 and TRBJ1-1; 7 bases are shared with TRBD1. V trimming: 5 bases; J trimming: 7 bases; junction bases outside the gene matches: 7. CDR1 is MNHEY and CDR2 is SMNVEV in the germline V gene (reference sequence). This CDR3 region has 13 residues. The CDR3: CASSEGQSFEAFF. CDR3 sequence (DNA): TGTGCCAGCAGTGAGGGACAGAGCTTTGAAGCTTTCTTT.

The chain has TRBV12-3 or TRBV12-4 and TRBJ2-5; maybe TRBD1 (5 bases). The CDR3 length is 14 residues. Trimming took off 3 bases at V and 5 bases at J, with 13 bases between the two ends. CDR3 bases: TGTGCCAGCAGTTTTGGGCAGGGCAAGGAGACCCAGTACTTC. Translation: CASSFGQGKETQYF.

This clonotype was detected only a few times. The chain links TRBV28 to TRBJ2-7, with 8 bases fitting TRBD1. V dropped 8 bases and J dropped 2; count of bases not matched to a gene: 2. CDR3 size: 12 residues. Germline CDR1 is MDHEN and CDR2 is SYDVKM. For the CDR3, the DNA is TGTGCCAGCCGGGACAGGCCCTACGAGCAGTACTTC. It is translated as CASRDRPYEQYF.

The gene calls are TRBV28 and TRBJ1-6; no clear D. The CDR3 is made up of 14 amino acids. V shed 3 bases and J shed 9 bases, with 12 bases lying between them. Germline CDR1 is MDHEN and CDR2 is SYDVKM. The CDR3 region has the DNA TGTGCCAGCAGTTTGTCCCTCCGGGGTTCACCCCTCCACTTT. It codes for CASSLSLRGSPLHF.

V gene TRBV6-6 combines with J gene TRBJ2-5; D might be TRBD2 (6 bases). Looked up from germline, CDR1 is MNHNY and CDR2 is SVGAGI (reference sequence). V was shortened by 0 bases and J by 10 bases, with 18 bases between the two germline ends. The CDR3 sequence is 15 residues long. CDR3 residues: CASSYSVGSARGQYF. CDR3 DNA: TGTGCCAGCAGTTACTCTGTCGGGAGTGCCCGGGGCCAGTACTTC.

In DNA, the CDR3 is TGTGCCAGCAGCCGTGGGTACTACGAGCAGTACTTC. This translates into CASSRGYYEQYF. The chain has TRBV3-1 and TRBJ2-7; D is ambiguous. V was trimmed by 4 bases and J by 3 bases, leaving 7 bases between them. In germline, CDR1 is LGHDT, CDR2 YNNKEL (reference sequence). CDR3 length: 12 amino acids.